The clone carrying this T cell receptor delta chain came up a few times. It differs at one base from a far larger clone, so likely a read error. This sample also contains other DNA sequences that code for the same CDR3. The source of the sample is a study of gamma-delta T cells after stem cell transplantation. TCRdb re-called clones from the RT-PCR reads via CATT. The table shows over a thousand delta-chain clones, with over 10% occurring only once. The receptor was isolated from a human donor. It is not recorded whose cells these are; they may come from a transplant donor. Sequenced: gamma-delta T cells.

The CDR3 sequence is CAQRELVPTGGYGSDKLIF. Written as DNA, the CDR3 is TGTGCCCAGAGGGAACTAGTCCCTACTGGGGGATATGGTTCGGATAAACTCATCTTT. This chain joins TRDV3 and TRDJ1, with 11 bases matching TRDD3. Germline V gives CDR1 TVYSNPD, CDR2 GDNSRS (reference sequence). Trimming removed 5 bases from V and 5 bases from J; junction bases left unmatched: 25. The CDR3 is 19 amino acids. Full variable domain (rest looked up from reference TRDV3 and TRDJ1): CDKVTQSSPDQTVASGSEVVLLCTYDTVYSNPDLFWYRIRPDYSFQFVFYGDNSRSEGADFTQGRFSVKHILTQKAFHLVISPVRTEDSATYYCAQRELVPTGGYGSDKLIFGKGTRVTVEP.